The rows below give T cell receptor beta chains drawn from one sample of a study of T cells after yellow fever vaccination. Using its own MiXCR run on the 5' RACE reads, TCRdb lists one record per CDR3 protein. The sample holds hundreds of thousands of distinct CDR3 sequences; around a fifth are singletons and the top ten take roughly 16%. The material was PBMCs, obtained approximately 22 days after the first yellow fever vaccination. All receptors come from a man between 18 and 35 years old who received the YFV17D yellow fever vaccine. Each CDR3 is given with its conserved first and last residue. A D gene is named only where the DNA matches it firmly. Some rows mark clone size as missing; the rest say once, few, many or name a class of expanded clone.

j_call | d_call | cdr3_length | clone_size | v_call | cdr3_nt | cdr3_aa
TRBJ2-1 | - | 17 | - | TRBV20-1 | TGCAGTTCTAGAGGGTGGGTTCGGGGCTCGCGCGACAATGAGCAGTTCTTC | CSSRGWVRGSRDNEQFF
TRBJ2-5 | TRBD2 | 16 | many | TRBV5-1 | TGCGCCAGCAGCTTGGCTGCTAGCGGGGGCCAAGAGACCCAGTACTTC | CASSLAASGGQETQYF
TRBJ1-1 | - | 13 | - | TRBV28 | TGTGCCAGCAGTTTTGGACCCTTCACTGAAGCTTTCTTT | CASSFGPFTEAFF
TRBJ1-2 | - | 14 | many | TRBV10-3 | TGTGCCATCAGTGAGTCCGAAAGGGACTATGGCTACACCTTC | CAISESERDYGYTF
TRBJ2-7 | - | 14 | - | TRBV7-3 | TGTGCCAGCAGCCCACCGGGGGCCCCCTACGAGCAGTACTTC | CASSPPGAPYEQYF
TRBJ2-4 | TRBD1 | 19 | - | TRBV12-3/TRBV12-4 | TGTGCCAGCAGTTTGGGGATTCACAGGGGGTTAAGAGGGGTGAACATTCAGTACTTC | CASSLGIHRGLRGVNIQYF
TRBJ2-7 | TRBD2 | 14 | - | TRBV12-3/TRBV12-4 | TGTGCCAGCAGTTTAAGTGGACTAGCCTACGGGCAGTACTTC | CASSLSGLAYGQYF
TRBJ1-2 | - | 16 | few | TRBV3-1 | TGTGCCAGCAGCCCAAGCTCCAGGGTTCGACTGCGGGGCTACACCTTC | CASSPSSRVRLRGYTF
TRBJ2-7 | - | 14 | - | TRBV5-8 | TGTGCCAGCAGCTGGGAAGGCGCCTTGGGGGAGCAGTACTTC | CASSWEGALGEQYF
TRBJ2-1 | - | 16 | - | TRBV5-1 | TGCGCCAGCAGCCGAGACAGGGAGGACTCCTACAATGAGCAGTTCTTC | CASSRDREDSYNEQFF
TRBJ1-3 | - | 17 | few | TRBV5-1 | TGCGCCAGCAGCTACAACTTGGCGGACGTCTCTGGAAACACCATATATTTT | CASSYNLADVSGNTIYF
TRBJ2-1 | - | 13 | many | TRBV2 | TGTGCCAGCGGAGACGCCCCCTACAATGAGCAGTTCTTC | CASGDAPYNEQFF
TRBJ1-1 | - | 11 | - | TRBV11-2 | TGTGCCAGCAGATCCTACACTGAAGCTTTCTTT | CASRSYTEAFF
TRBJ1-1 | - | 11 | many | TRBV12-3/TRBV12-4 | TGTGCCAGCAGACTTACAGGGGAAGCTTTCTTT | CASRLTGEAFF
TRBJ1-1 | - | 15 | - | TRBV6-5 | TGTGCCAGCAGTTACTCTCAGCCACTGAACACTGAAGCTTTCTTT | CASSYSQPLNTEAFF
TRBJ2-5 | - | 14 | - | TRBV3-1 | TGTGCCAGCAGCCCTACTATGTACCAAGAGACCCAGTACTTC | CASSPTMYQETQYF
TRBJ1-2 | TRBD1 | 14 | many | TRBV6-5 | TGTGCCAGCAGTTACCGGACAGGGGACTATGGCTACACCTTC | CASSYRTGDYGYTF
TRBJ1-1 | TRBD1 | 17 | - | TRBV5-1 | TGCGCCAGCAGCTTGGGGGGGACAGGACTCCTCGGCACTGAAGCTTTCTTT | CASSLGGTGLLGTEAFF
TRBJ2-6 | - | 15 | - | TRBV9 | TGTGCCAGCAGCGTAGAGGGGTCCCGGGCCAACGTCCTGACTTTC | CASSVEGSRANVLTF
TRBJ2-7 | - | 14 | many | TRBV4-2 | TGTGCCAGCAGCCAAGAATGGTCCGTCGACGAGCAGTACTTC | CASSQEWSVDEQYF
TRBJ2-3 | - | 15 | many | TRBV6-1 | TGTGCCAGCAGTCCCTCACCCGAGGGGACAGATACGCAGTATTTT | CASSPSPEGTDTQYF
TRBJ1-1 | - | 16 | - | TRBV6-5 | TGTGCCAGCAGTTACTCGAAAGGGGGTGGTATCACTGAAGCTTTCTTT | CASSYSKGGGITEAFF
TRBJ2-5 | - | 14 | - | TRBV2 | TGTGCCAGCCTGCGGGATCTGGCACAAGAGACCCAGTACTTC | CASLRDLAQETQYF
TRBJ1-1 | - | 14 | - | TRBV3-1 | TGTGCCAGCAGCCCACAATTGGGAGGGACTGAAGCTTTCTTT | CASSPQLGGTEAFF
TRBJ2-3 | TRBD1 | 13 | - | TRBV12-3/TRBV12-4 | TGTGCCACGGGACAGGGAATCACAGATACGCAGTATTTT | CATGQGITDTQYF
TRBJ1-1 | - | 14 | - | TRBV6-5 | TGTGCCAGCAGTTTCGGCGACGGGGGCTTTGCGGCTTTCTTT | CASSFGDGGFAAFF
TRBJ2-3 | - | 15 | - | TRBV12-5 | TGTGCTAGTGGTTTGAGGGGCGCAAGCACAGATACGCAGTATTTT | CASGLRGASTDTQYF
TRBJ2-7 | - | 12 | few | TRBV29-1 | TGCAGCGTTGGTGGATCGAGCGACGAGCAGTACTTC | CSVGGSSDEQYF
TRBJ2-3 | - | 13 | - | TRBV6-1 | TGTGCCACCCTGGGGGGCCGGACAGATACGCAGTATTTT | CATLGGRTDTQYF
TRBJ2-3 | TRBD2 | 13 | - | TRBV20-1 | TGCAGTGCTAGCGGGGGGTATGGAGATACGCAGTATTTT | CSASGGYGDTQYF
TRBJ1-2 | TRBD1 | 15 | few | TRBV7-2 | TGTGCCAGCAGGCTCCCGGGGACAGAGATTACTGGCTACACCTTC | CASRLPGTEITGYTF